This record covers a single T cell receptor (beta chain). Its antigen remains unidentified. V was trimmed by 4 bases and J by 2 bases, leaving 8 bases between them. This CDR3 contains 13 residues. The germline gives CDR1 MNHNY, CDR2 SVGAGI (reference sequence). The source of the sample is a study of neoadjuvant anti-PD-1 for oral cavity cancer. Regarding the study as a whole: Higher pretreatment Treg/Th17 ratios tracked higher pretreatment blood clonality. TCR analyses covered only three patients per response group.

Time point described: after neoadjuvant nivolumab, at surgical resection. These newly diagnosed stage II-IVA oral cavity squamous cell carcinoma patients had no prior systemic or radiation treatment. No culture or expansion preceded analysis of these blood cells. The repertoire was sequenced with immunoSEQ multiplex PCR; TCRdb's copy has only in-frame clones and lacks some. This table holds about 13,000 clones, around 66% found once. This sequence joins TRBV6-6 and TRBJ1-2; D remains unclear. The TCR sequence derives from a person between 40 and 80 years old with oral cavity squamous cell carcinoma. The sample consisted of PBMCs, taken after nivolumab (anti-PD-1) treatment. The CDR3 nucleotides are TGTGCCAGCAGTTTCGACTTCAACTATGGCTACACCTTC. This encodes CASSFDFNYGYTF.